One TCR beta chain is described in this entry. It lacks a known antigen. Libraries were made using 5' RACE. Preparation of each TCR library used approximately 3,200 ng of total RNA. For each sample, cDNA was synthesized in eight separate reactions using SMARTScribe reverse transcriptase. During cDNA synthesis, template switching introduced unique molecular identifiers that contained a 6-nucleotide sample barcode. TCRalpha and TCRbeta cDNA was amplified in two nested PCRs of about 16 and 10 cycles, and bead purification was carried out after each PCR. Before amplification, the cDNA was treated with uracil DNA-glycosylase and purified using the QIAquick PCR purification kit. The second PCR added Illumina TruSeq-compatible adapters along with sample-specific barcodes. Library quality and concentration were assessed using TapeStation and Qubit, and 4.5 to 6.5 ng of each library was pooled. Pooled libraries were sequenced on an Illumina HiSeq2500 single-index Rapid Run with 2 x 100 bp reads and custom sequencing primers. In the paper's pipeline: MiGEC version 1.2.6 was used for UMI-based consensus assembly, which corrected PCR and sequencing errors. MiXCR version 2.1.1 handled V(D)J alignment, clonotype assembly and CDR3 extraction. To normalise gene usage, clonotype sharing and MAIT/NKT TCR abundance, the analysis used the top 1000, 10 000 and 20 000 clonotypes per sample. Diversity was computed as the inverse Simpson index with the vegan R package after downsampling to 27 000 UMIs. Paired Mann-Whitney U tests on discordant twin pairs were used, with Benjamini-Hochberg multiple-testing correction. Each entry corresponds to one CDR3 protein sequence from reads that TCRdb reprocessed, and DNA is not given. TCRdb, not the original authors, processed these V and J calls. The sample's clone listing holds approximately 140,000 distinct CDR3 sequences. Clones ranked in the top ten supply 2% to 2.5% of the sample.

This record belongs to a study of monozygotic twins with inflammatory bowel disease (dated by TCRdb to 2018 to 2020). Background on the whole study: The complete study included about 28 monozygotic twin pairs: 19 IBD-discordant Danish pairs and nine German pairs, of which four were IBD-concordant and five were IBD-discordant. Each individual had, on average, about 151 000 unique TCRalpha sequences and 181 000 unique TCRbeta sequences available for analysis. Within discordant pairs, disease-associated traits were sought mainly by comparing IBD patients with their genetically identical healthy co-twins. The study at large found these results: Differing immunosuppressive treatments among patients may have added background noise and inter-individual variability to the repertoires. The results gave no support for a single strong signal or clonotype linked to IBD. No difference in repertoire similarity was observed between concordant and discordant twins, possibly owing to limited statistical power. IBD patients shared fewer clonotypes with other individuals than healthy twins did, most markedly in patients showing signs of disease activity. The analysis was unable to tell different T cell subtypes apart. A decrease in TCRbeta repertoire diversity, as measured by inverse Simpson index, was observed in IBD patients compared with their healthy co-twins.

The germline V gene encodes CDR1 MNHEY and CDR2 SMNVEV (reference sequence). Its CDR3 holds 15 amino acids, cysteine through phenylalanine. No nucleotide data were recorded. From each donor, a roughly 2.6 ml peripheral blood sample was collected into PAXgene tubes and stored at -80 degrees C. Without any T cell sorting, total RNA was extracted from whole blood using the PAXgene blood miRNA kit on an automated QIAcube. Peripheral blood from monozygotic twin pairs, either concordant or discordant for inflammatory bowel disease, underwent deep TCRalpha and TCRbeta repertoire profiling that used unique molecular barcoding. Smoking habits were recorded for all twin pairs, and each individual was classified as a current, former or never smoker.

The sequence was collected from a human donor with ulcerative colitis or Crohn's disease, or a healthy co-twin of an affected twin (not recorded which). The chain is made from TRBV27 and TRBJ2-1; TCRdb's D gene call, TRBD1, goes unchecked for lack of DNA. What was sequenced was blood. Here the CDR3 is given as CASSLEGVSYNEQFF.